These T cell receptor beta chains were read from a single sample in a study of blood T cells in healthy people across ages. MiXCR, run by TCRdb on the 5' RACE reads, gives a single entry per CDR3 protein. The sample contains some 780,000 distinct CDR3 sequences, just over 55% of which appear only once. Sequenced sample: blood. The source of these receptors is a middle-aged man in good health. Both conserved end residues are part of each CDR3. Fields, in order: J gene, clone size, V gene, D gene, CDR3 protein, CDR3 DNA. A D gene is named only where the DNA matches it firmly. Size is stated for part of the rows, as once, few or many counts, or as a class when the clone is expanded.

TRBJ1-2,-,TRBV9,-,CASTGFTNYGYTF,TGTGCCAGCACTGGGTTCACTAACTATGGCTACACCTTC
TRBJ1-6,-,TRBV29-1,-,CSVHRYIINSPLHF,TGCAGCGTACATCGGTACATAATTAATTCACCCCTCCACTTT
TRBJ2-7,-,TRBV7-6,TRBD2,CASSLSSGSSYNEQYF,TGTGCCAGCAGCTTATCAAGCGGGAGCTCCTACAATGAGCAGTACTTC
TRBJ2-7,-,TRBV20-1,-,CSATGSSYEQYF,TGCAGTGCTACAGGGAGCTCCTACGAGCAGTACTTC
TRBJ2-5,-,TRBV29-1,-,CSVEKLGRDSQETQYF,TGCAGCGTTGAAAAATTGGGCAGGGATTCTCAAGAGACCCAGTACTTC
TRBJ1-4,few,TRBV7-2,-,CASRPAWTNEKLFF,TGTGCCAGCAGACCGGCTTGGACTAATGAAAAACTGTTTTTT
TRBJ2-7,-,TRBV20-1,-,CSAPGPSYEQYF,TGCAGTGCTCCCGGGCCCTCCTACGAGCAGTACTTC
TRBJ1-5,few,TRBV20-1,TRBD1,CSASPSDRGNQPQHF,TGCAGTGCTAGTCCCTCGGACAGGGGCAATCAGCCCCAGCATTTT
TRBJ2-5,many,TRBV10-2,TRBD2,CASSEFSGRAVDGVGETQYF,TGCGCCAGCAGTGAATTCAGCGGGAGGGCCGTCGACGGGGTTGGAGAGACCCAGTACTTC
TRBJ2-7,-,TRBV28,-,CASREAYSSYEQYF,TGTGCCAGCAGGGAAGCCTATAGCTCCTACGAGCAGTACTTC
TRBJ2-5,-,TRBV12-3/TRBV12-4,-,CASSYPGLYQGTQYF,TGTGCCAGCAGTTATCCAGGACTGTACCAAGGGACCCAGTACTTC
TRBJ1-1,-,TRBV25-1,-,CATLKDGNTEAFF,TGTGCCACCTTAAAAGACGGGAACACTGAAGCTTTCTTT
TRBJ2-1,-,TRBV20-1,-,CSARTKRWQGDNERFF,TGCAGTGCTAGAACCAAACGCTGGCAGGGAGACAATGAGCGGTTCTTC
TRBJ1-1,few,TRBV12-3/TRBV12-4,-,CASSPRGPEAFF,TGTGCCAGCAGTCCTAGAGGTCCTGAAGCTTTCTTT
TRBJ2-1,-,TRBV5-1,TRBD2,CASSLESSGYNEQFF,TGCGCCAGCAGCTTGGAGTCTAGCGGGTACAATGAGCAGTTCTTC
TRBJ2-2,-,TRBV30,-,CAWSVVDYTGELFF,TGTGCCTGGAGTGTTGTAGATTATACCGGGGAGCTGTTTTTT
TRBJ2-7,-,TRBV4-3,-,CASSPEPGLTTYEQYF,TGCGCCAGCAGCCCGGAACCGGGACTCACTACCTACGAGCAGTACTTC
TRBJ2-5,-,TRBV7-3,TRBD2,CASMRSGGAGETQYF,TGTGCCAGCATGCGTAGCGGGGGGGCAGGAGAGACCCAGTACTTC
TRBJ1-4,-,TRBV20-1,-,CSAWRENEKLFF,TGCAGTGCTTGGCGGGAAAATGAAAAACTGTTTTTT
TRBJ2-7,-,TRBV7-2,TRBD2,CASSLSGSLSYEQYF,TGTGCCAGCAGCCTTAGCGGGAGCCTCTCCTACGAGCAGTACTTC
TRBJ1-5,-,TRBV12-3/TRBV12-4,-,CASNSLGQPQHF,TGTGCCAGCAACTCCCTAGGGCAGCCCCAGCATTTT
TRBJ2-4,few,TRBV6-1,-,CASSETQGPKNIQYF,TGTGCCAGCAGTGAAACCCAGGGACCCAAAAACATTCAGTACTTC
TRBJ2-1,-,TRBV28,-,CASSFFENEQFF,TGTGCCAGCAGTTTTTTCGAGAATGAGCAGTTCTTC
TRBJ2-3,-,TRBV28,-,CASGSLDSGITDTQYF,TGTGCCAGCGGCTCCCTCGATAGCGGAATCACAGATACGCAGTATTTT
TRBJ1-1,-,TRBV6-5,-,CASSYSTVPPLNTEAFF,TGTGCCAGCAGTTACTCTACGGTTCCCCCTCTGAACACTGAAGCTTTCTTT
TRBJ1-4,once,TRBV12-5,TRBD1,CASGFKQGRNEKLFF,TGTGCTAGTGGTTTTAAACAGGGGCGTAATGAAAAACTGTTTTTT
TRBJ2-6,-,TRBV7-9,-,CASSYPGANVLTF,TGTGCCAGCAGCTATCCTGGGGCCAACGTCCTGACTTTC
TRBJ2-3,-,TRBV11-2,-,CASSLDPQGQARTDTQYF,TGTGCCAGCAGCTTAGACCCGCAGGGTCAAGCTCGCACAGATACGCAGTATTTT